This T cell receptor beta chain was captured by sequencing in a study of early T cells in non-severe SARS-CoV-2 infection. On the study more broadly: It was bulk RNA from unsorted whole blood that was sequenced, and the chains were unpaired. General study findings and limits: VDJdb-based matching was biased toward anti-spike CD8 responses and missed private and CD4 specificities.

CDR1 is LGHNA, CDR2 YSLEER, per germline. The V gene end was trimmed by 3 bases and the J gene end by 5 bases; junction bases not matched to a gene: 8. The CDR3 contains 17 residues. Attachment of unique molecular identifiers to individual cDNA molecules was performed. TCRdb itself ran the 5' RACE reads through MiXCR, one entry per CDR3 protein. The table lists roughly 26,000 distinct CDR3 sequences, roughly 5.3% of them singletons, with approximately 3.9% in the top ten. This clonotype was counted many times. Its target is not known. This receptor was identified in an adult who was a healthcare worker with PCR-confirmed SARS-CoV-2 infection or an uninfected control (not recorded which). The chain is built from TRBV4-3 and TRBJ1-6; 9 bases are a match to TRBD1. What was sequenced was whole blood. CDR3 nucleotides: TGCGCCAGCAGCCAGGAACAGGGGGCGCTGGATAATTCACCCCTCCACTTT. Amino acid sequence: CASSQEQGALDNSPLHF.